This TCR beta chain derives from a study of tissue T cells after allogeneic stem cell transplantation. This table comes from immunoSEQ multiplex PCR, and its TCRdb copy is limited to in-frame clones, with some not included. The sample shows about 10,000 clones, 65% of them seen only once. There are 14 residues in the CDR3. Germline values: CDR1 SGHTA, CDR2 FQGNSA. The V end lost 1 base, the J end lost 8 bases, and 9 bases lay between the germline ends. Non-transplant comparator patients with other cancers had at least five gastrointestinal samples and no known gastrointestinal disease. The specimen was tissue from the stomach, collected at autopsy. The TCR originated in a male donor aged 60 or over with lung cancer. This chain joins TRBV7-2 and TRBJ1-6, with D possibly being TRBD1 (5 bases). Here the CDR3 DNA reads TGTGCCAGCAGCTTAGGGGCAGGGCATTCACCCCTCCACTTT. Translating it yields CASSLGAGHSPLHF.